These 17 T cell receptor beta chains were all obtained from the same sample, sequenced in a study of blood T cells in healthy people across ages. With a J-beta primer mix and a sample-barcoded 5' primer, a second PCR ran about 6 to 11 cycles. TCRdb re-derived calls from the 5' RACE reads in MiXCR, one entry per CDR3 protein. The table includes roughly 1,300,000 distinct CDR3 sequences, around 59% detected once. Specimen: blood. All receptors derive from a young man in good health.

This clonotype was picked up a small number of times. This chain connects TRBV24-1 to TRBJ2-3; D is undetermined. The CDR3 length is 16 residues. Trimming left V 1 base short and J 0 bases short, with 10 bases between. Germline loops: CDR1 KGHDR, CDR2 SFDVKD. In DNA form, the CDR3 reads TGTGCCACCAGTGATTTTCTGGGCGGAAGCACAGATACGCAGTATTTT. This sequence encodes CATSDFLGGSTDTQYF.

This clonotype was observed a few times. The chain employs TRBV10-3 and TRBJ1-6; TRBD1 agrees at 9 bases. Germline lookup yields CDR1 ENHRY and CDR2 SYGVKD. The V segment lost 4 bases and the J segment 5 bases; nucleotides outside the gene matches: 3. There are 15 residues in the CDR3. The CDR3 DNA reads as TGTGCCATCAGTGGGACAGGGGTTAATAATTCACCCCTCCACTTT. Translated: CAISGTGVNNSPLHF.

Regarding this clonotype: The junction does not match germline at one end; this may be a read error. This sequence joins TRBV11-2 and TRBJ1-1; D remains unclear. CDR1 is SGHAT, CDR2 FQNNGV, per germline. CDR3 size: 15 residues. CDR3 sequence: CASSLSGPVSTEAFF. The CDR3 region has the DNA TGTGCTAGCAGCTTAAGTGGCCCCGTATCCACTGAAGCTTTCTTT.

As regards this clonotype: A read error may be the cause here, since a much bigger clone is one base away. V gene TRBV4-3 combines with J gene TRBJ2-7, with D maybe TRBD1 (5 bases). In germline, CDR1 is LGHNA, CDR2 YSLEER. This CDR3 contains 13 residues. The CDR3 DNA is TGCGACAGCAGCCAAGGGGTCTCCTACGAGCAGTACTTC. Encoded protein: CDSSQGVSYEQYF.

This rearrangement joins TRBV29-1 to TRBJ2-7, with 10 bases aligning to TRBD1. J was trimmed by 7 bases and V by 2 bases; bases with no gene match: 11. The V gene's germline CDR1 is SQVTM and CDR2 ANQGSEA. The CDR3 has 15 residues. The CDR3 is CSVETGTGVDNEQYF. The CDR3 DNA follows: TGCAGCGTTGAAACCGGGACAGGGGTGGACAATGAGCAGTACTTC.

J is TRBJ2-6 and V is TRBV7-9; D tentatively fits TRBD1 or TRBD2 (5 bases each). The length of the CDR3 is 16 residues. The germline V gene has CDR1 SEHNR and CDR2 FQNEAQ (reference sequence). The V end lost 4 bases, the J end lost 2 bases, and 12 bases lay between the germline ends. The CDR3 protein is CASSSGAQPGANVLTF. The DNA of the CDR3 is TGTGCCAGCAGCTCCGGGGCCCAGCCTGGGGCCAACGTCCTGACTTTC.

This rearrangement joins TRBV20-1 to TRBJ2-3; 16 bases align to TRBD2. V shed 6 bases, J shed 5 bases, and the junction held 5 bases outside the gene matches. Germline CDR1 is DFQATT and CDR2 is SNEGSKA (reference sequence). The CDR3 has 15 residues. CDR3 in DNA: TGCAGTGCCCCGGGACTAGCGGGGGGGAGAGATACGCAGTATTTT. This gives the protein CSAPGLAGGRDTQYF.

This clonotype was observed a handful of times. This chain connects TRBV29-1 to TRBJ1-6; D unresolved. V lost 7 bases, J lost 6 bases, and 13 bases lay in between. CDR3 length: 13 amino acids. Germline CDR1 and CDR2: SQVTM and ANQGSEA. CDR3 DNA sequence: TGCAGCGCCGGCGGGGAAGGTAATTCACCCCTCCACTTT. It codes for CSAGGEGNSPLHF.

This chain links TRBV7-9 with TRBJ1-4; unclear D gene. The CDR3 spans 14 residues. The ends were cut back, 5 bases at V and 8 bases at J, with 15 bases in the middle. From germline, CDR1 is SEHNR and CDR2 FQNEAQ (reference sequence). The CDR3 protein is CASSEQIGGEKLFF. The DNA for the CDR3 is TGTGCCAGCAGCGAACAGATCGGCGGGGAAAAACTGTTTTTT.

This chain joins TRBV7-9 and TRBJ2-5; TRBD1 matches at 9 bases. Trimming at V came to 3 bases and at J to 1 base, leaving 3 bases not matched to a gene. Per the germline V gene, CDR1 is SEHNR and CDR2 is FQNEAQ (reference sequence). The CDR3 runs 15 residues. CDR3 DNA sequence: TGTGCCAGCAGCTTGGGACAGGGCCGCCAAGAGACCCAGTACTTC. Translated: CASSLGQGRQETQYF.

Notes on this clonotype: The junction departs from the called germline gene at one end, perhaps through a read error. CDR3 region: CAGSPKTTYRYEQYF. DNA of the CDR3: TGTGCCGGCAGCCCCAAGACTACCTACCGCTACGAGCAGTACTTC. This sequence joins TRBV6-6 and TRBJ2-7; D is possibly TRBD2 (5 bases). CDR3 length: 15 residues. Germline V gene lookup returns CDR1 MNHNY and CDR2 SVGAGI (reference sequence).

This clonotype was recorded a few times. This chain links TRBV7-9 with TRBJ2-7; D gene ambiguous. The V end lost 0 bases, the J end lost 3 bases, and 9 bases lay between the germline ends. Germline CDR1 and CDR2: SEHNR and FQNEAQ (reference sequence). This CDR3 is 14 amino acids long. The CDR3 DNA is TGTGCCAGCAGCTTAGCGTCGAACAACTACGAGCAGTACTTC. Translating gives CASSLASNNYEQYF.

The chain carries TRBV4-3 and TRBJ2-7; D is possibly TRBD1 (6 bases). The CDR3 is made up of 17 amino acids. The germline gives CDR1 LGHNA, CDR2 YSLEER. V was trimmed by 4 bases and J by 3 bases, leaving 22 bases between them. DNA of the CDR3: TGCGCCAGCAGCCTACAATATGCAGGGGTAACCGGCTACGAGCAGTACTTC. It yields the protein CASSLQYAGVTGYEQYF.

CDR3 region: CASSLTSGRPLPEQFF. As DNA, the CDR3 is TGTGCCAGCAGCTTGACTAGCGGGAGACCCTTACCTGAGCAGTTCTTC. V usage is TRBV7-9 and J usage is TRBJ2-1; 12 nucleotides agree with TRBD2. Germline CDR1 and CDR2: SEHNR and FQNEAQ (reference sequence). With 3 bases clipped from V and 9 bases from J, the junction kept 9 bases outside the gene matches. The length of the CDR3 is 16 residues.

The chain uses TRBV10-3 and TRBJ2-3; D ambiguous. CDR1 is ENHRY and CDR2 is SYGVKD in the germline V gene. V was clipped by 8 bases and J by 6 bases, with 18 bases between them. The CDR3 is 14 residues long. The CDR3 DNA reads as TGTGCCATCGGTGGCGAAGACACTACGGATACGCAGTATTTT. Encoded protein: CAIGGEDTTDTQYF.

V and J are TRBV20-1 and TRBJ2-7, with D unclear. The CDR3 extends over 14 amino acids. Looked up from germline, CDR1 is DFQATT and CDR2 is SNEGSKA (reference sequence). The ends were cut back, 0 bases at V and 3 bases at J, with 12 bases in the middle. The CDR3 loop reads CSARDLLKNYEQYF. CDR3 in DNA: TGCAGTGCTAGAGATCTATTGAAGAACTACGAGCAGTACTTC.

This rearrangement joins TRBV15 to TRBJ2-7; TRBD1 agrees at 10 bases. CDR3 length: 15 residues. Germline values: CDR1 LNHNV, CDR2 YYDKDF (reference sequence). Trimming removed 5 bases from V and 5 bases from J; junction bases left unmatched: 9. This CDR3 is CATSESDRGNDEQYF. The DNA for the CDR3 is TGTGCCACCAGCGAATCGGACAGGGGGAACGACGAGCAGTACTTC. Looking up the rest from reference TRBV15 and TRBJ2-7 gives the full variable domain: DAMVIQNPRYQVTQFGKPVTLSCSQTLNHNVMYWYQQKSSQAPKLLFHYYDKDFNNEADTPDNFQSRRPNTSFCFLDIRSPGLGDTAMYLCATSESDRGNDEQYFGPGTRLTVT.